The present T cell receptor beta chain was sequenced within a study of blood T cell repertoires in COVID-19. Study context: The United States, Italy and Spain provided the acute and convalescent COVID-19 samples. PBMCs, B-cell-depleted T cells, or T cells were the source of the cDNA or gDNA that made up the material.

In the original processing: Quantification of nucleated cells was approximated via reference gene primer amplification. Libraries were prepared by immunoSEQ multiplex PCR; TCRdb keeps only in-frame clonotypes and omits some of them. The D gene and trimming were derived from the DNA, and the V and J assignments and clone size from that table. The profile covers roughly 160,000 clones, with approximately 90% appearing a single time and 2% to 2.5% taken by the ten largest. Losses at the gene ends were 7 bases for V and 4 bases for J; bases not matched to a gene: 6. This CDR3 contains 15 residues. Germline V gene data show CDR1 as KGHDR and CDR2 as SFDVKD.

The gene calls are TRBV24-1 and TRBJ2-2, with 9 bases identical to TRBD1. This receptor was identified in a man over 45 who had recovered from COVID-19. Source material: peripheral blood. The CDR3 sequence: CATRPGQGSTGELFF. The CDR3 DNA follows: TGTGCCACCAGACCTGGACAGGGGTCCACCGGGGAGCTGTTTTTT.